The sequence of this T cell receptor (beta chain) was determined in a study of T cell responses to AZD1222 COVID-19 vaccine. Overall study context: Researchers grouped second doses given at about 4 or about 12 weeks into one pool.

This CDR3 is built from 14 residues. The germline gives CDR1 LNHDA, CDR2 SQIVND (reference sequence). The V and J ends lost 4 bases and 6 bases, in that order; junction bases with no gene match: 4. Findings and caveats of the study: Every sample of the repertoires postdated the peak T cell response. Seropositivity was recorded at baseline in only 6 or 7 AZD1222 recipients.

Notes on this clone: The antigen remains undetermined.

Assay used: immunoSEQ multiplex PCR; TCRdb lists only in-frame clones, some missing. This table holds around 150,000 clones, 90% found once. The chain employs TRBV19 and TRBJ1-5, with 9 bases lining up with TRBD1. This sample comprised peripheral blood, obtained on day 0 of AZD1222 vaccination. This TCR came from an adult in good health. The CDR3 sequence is CASSSTGGGQPQHF. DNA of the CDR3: TGTGCCAGTAGTAGCACAGGGGGCGGTCAGCCCCAGCATTTT.